The subject of this entry is one T cell receptor (beta chain). The antigen remains undetermined. This sample is drawn from a study of cytomegalovirus exposure and HLA in healthy donors. The overall study: When fewer than 500 donors were genotyped, around 77% of them were found to fall in the Caucasian-associated ancestry cluster. Whole-study findings and limits: Listed as cytomegalovirus-associated were 164 TCR beta chains. As a later analysis showed, a missense DCLRE1C variant was linked to trimming of TCR beta V- and J-genes.

Primers: 60 Vbeta forward and 13 Jbeta reverse. As processed by the authors: A later analysis tallied about 80 million unique TCR beta chains, approximately 10 million of them shared. TCRdb's copy holds only in-frame clones and misses some; the assay was immunoSEQ multiplex PCR. V and J calls and clone size are given by that table; D and trimming were obtained from the DNA. The sample holds over 250,000 clones, around 65% seen once. Germline V lookup: CDR1 MNHEY, CDR2 SVGAGI. This CDR3 comprises 14 residues. V dropped 4 bases and J dropped 4 bases, with 13 bases sitting between them. Sequencing was carried out using PBMCs. This TCR was recovered from a female donor in good health and CMV-seronegative. This chain links TRBV6-5 with TRBJ1-1, with a weak D call TRBD1 (6 bases). In nucleotides, the CDR3 is TGTGCCAGCAGTTCACAGGGCCTGAGCACTGAAGCTTTCTTT. The encoded protein is CASSSQGLSTEAFF.